Sequencing of this T cell receptor (beta chain) was carried out in a study of radiotherapy plus CTLA-4 blockade in lung cancer. The V segment lost 0 bases and the J segment 7 bases; nucleotides outside the gene matches: 6. There are 16 residues in the CDR3. CDR1 and CDR2 (germline): SGHRS, YFSETQ. This table comes from immunoSEQ multiplex PCR, and its TCRdb copy is limited to in-frame clones, with some not included. The table records 120,000 or so clones, approximately 90% of them present only once. This TCR derives from a human donor with non-small cell lung cancer that progressed on radiotherapy plus ipilimumab. The rearrangement uses TRBV5-1 and TRBJ2-1, with 11 bases fitting TRBD2. The sequencing here drew on peripheral blood, taken from a patient treated with radiotherapy plus ipilimumab. The CDR3 sequence is CASSLATSGSGNEQFF. The CDR3 bases are TGCGCCAGCAGCTTGGCCACTAGCGGGAGTGGGAATGAGCAGTTCTTC.